Following are 31 T cell receptor beta chains from one sample sequenced in a study of beta chain features in type 1 diabetes. Expressed TCRB transcripts were sequenced after all isolated RNA was converted to cDNA. Here immunoSEQ multiplex PCR was the method, and the copy in TCRdb shows in-frame clones only, minus some. The sample consists of 350,000 to 450,000 clones, about 14% of them appearing once. Sequenced input: naive CD4+ T cells from blood. Every receptor here comes from a woman aged 18-29 years in good health.

The chain couples TRBV30 to TRBJ1-2; the D gene is possibly TRBD1 (6 bases). Trimming pared 3 bases from V and 4 bases from J, leaving 18 bases between. The CDR3 is 15 residues long. Looked up from germline, CDR1 is GTSNPN and CDR2 is SVGIG (reference sequence). The CDR3 coding sequence is TGTGCCTGGAGGACAGGCCGGGGTTTGGTCTATGGCTACACCTTC. The encoded protein is CAWRTGRGLVYGYTF.

The chain combines TRBV4-2 with TRBJ2-4; D not resolved. Trimming removed 8 bases at V and 3 bases at J, with 20 bases between. The CDR3 consists of 16 residues. Germline V gene lookup returns CDR1 LGHNA and CDR2 YNFKEQ. The CDR3 is CASPRSPNRGKNIQYF. CDR3 bases: TGTGCCAGCCCCCGCTCCCCCAACCGAGGCAAAAACATTCAGTACTTC.

The chain couples TRBV29-1 to TRBJ2-3; TRBD2 agrees at 10 bases. Germline V gives CDR1 SQVTM, CDR2 ANQGSEA. The CDR3 is 16 residues long. The V gene end was trimmed by 1 base and the J gene end by 0 bases; junction bases not matched to a gene: 4. CDR3 region: CSVEGMTSGSTDTQYF. DNA of the CDR3: TGCAGCGTTGAAGGAATGACTAGCGGGAGCACAGATACGCAGTATTTT.

This clone was counted a few times. This chain joins TRBV7-3 and TRBJ2-3; D is unresolved. The length of the CDR3 is 15 residues. V was cut by 2 bases and J by 4 bases, with 13 bases left in between. Germline-derived CDR1 and CDR2 are SGHTA and FQGTGA. The DNA for the CDR3 is TGTGCCAGCAGCTTAGGCTCCGCCGCTTCAGATACGCAGTATTTT. This translates into CASSLGSAASDTQYF.

The sample holds a few counts of this clone. Different DNA sequences within this sample yield the same CDR3. The CDR3 region has the DNA TGCAGCGTTCACTCTGGGGCCAACGTCCTGACTTTC. This codes for CSVHSGANVLTF. This chain joins TRBV29-1 and TRBJ2-6; D is undetermined. This CDR3 has 12 residues. V was cut by 5 bases and J by 0 bases, with 2 bases left in between. CDR1 and CDR2 from the germline V gene are SQVTM and ANQGSEA.

This clone appeared a few times. The chain links TRBV30 to TRBJ2-1, with a possible D match to TRBD2 (6 bases). The germline V gene encodes CDR1 GTSNPN and CDR2 SVGIG (reference sequence). Deletions cut 8 bases from V and 8 bases from J, with 19 bases between. This CDR3 spans 13 amino acids. CDR3 sequence (DNA): TGTGCCACCTTTAAGGACTACACGGATGAGCAGTTCTTC. It encodes CATFKDYTDEQFF.

This clone came up a few times. The chain links TRBV4-2 to TRBJ1-1; D call uncertain. Deletions cut 2 bases from V and 7 bases from J, with 23 bases between. The CDR3 runs 17 residues. Germline V gene sequence: CDR1 LGHNA, CDR2 YNFKEQ. The CDR3 nucleotides are TGTGCCAGCAGCCAACGAAACTTGGGTCGGGGAACGGGTGAAGCTTTCTTT. Protein: CASSQRNLGRGTGEAFF.

The rearrangement uses TRBV2 and TRBJ1-5, with 7 bases that match TRBD1. J was trimmed by 5 bases and V by 3 bases; bases with no gene match: 4. Germline V gene sequence: CDR1 SNHLY, CDR2 FYNNEI. This CDR3 has 14 residues. CDR3 loop: CASSEDRSYQPQHF. DNA of the CDR3: TGTGCCAGCAGTGAGGACAGGAGTTATCAGCCCCAGCATTTT.

The V call is TRBV4-1, the J call TRBJ2-1; 8 bases fit TRBD2. This CDR3 is 13 amino acids long. The germline V gene has CDR1 MGHRA and CDR2 YSYEKL. V lost 4 bases, J lost 10 bases, and 6 bases stayed unmatched. The CDR3 region is CASSRLAGREQFF. In nucleotides, the CDR3 is TGCGCCAGCAGCCGCTTAGCGGGAAGAGAGCAGTTCTTC.

This chain connects TRBV2 to TRBJ2-3; 8 nucleotides match TRBD1. In germline, CDR1 is SNHLY, CDR2 FYNNEI. CDR3 length: 15 amino acids. V trimming: 0 bases; J trimming: 5 bases; junction bases outside the gene matches: 4. CDR3 protein: CASSEAGTGRDTQYF. The DNA for the CDR3 is TGTGCCAGCAGTGAAGCCGGGACAGGAAGAGATACGCAGTATTTT.

A few counts support this clone. The genes are TRBV5-1 and TRBJ2-1, with a tentative D call TRBD2 (6 bases). V shed 1 base and J shed 5 bases, with 16 bases lying between them. There are 16 residues in the CDR3. Germline CDR1 and CDR2: SGHRS and YFSETQ. The CDR3 coding sequence is TGCGCCAGCAGCTTGACGGCGCCTAGCGAGCACAATGAGCAGTTCTTC. This gives the protein CASSLTAPSEHNEQFF.

The CDR3 protein is CASSLGQARQPQHF. CDR3 nucleotide sequence: TGTGCCAGTAGTCTCGGACAGGCAAGACAGCCCCAGCATTTT. The J gene is TRBJ1-5, the V gene TRBV19; TRBD1 aligns across 7 bases. The CDR3 has 14 residues. V lost 5 bases, J lost 7 bases, and 8 bases stayed unmatched. Germline lookup yields CDR1 LNHDA and CDR2 SQIVND (reference sequence).

The chain recombines TRBV4-2 with TRBJ1-5, with D possibly matching TRBD1 (5 bases). Trimming cost V 3 bases and J 8 bases, with 20 bases left between them. The CDR3 runs 16 residues. Germline CDR1 reads LGHNA; CDR2 reads YNFKEQ. The CDR3 protein is CASSQGLHQGYEPQHF. Written as DNA, the CDR3 is TGTGCCAGCAGCCAGGGCCTTCACCAGGGTTATGAGCCCCAGCATTTT.

A few counts support this clone. V is TRBV28 and J is TRBJ2-1; D remains unclear. In germline, CDR1 is MDHEN, CDR2 SYDVKM. Trimming removed 5 bases at V and 6 bases at J, with 17 bases between. The CDR3 totals 15 residues. Here the CDR3 reads CASSLPIWLGNEQFF. The CDR3 DNA sequence: TGTGCCAGCAGTCTCCCAATATGGCTAGGCAATGAGCAGTTCTTC. Variable domain in full (rest from reference TRBV28 and TRBJ2-1): DVKVTQSSRYLVKRTGEKVFLECVQDMDHENMFWYRQDPGLGLRLIYFSYDVKMKEKGDIPEGYSVSREKKERFSLILESASTNQTSMYLCASSLPIWLGNEQFFGPGTRLTVL.

The chain uses TRBV7-3 and TRBJ2-3; TRBD2 agrees at 8 bases. The trim removed 2 bases at V and 2 bases at J, leaving 3 bases unmatched. The CDR3 spans 15 residues. Germline assignment: CDR1 SGHTA and CDR2 FQGTGA. CDR3 protein: CASSLGGRLTDTQYF. Written as DNA, the CDR3 is TGTGCCAGCAGCTTAGGCGGGAGGCTCACAGATACGCAGTATTTT.

The V gene is TRBV2, the J gene TRBJ2-5, with 7 bases aligning to TRBD2. The CDR3 is 15 amino acids. The germline CDR1 and CDR2 sequences are SNHLY and FYNNEI. Trimming at V came to 8 bases and at J to 7 bases, leaving 16 bases not matched to a gene. CDR3 in DNA: TGTGCCAGCTACCCTTTGGGGAGGGGAGCCGGGACCCAGTACTTC. Translating it yields CASYPLGRGAGTQYF.

The V gene is TRBV13, the J gene TRBJ1-5, with 7 bases that match TRBD1. Trimming removed 5 bases from V and 4 bases from J; junction bases left unmatched: 5. This CDR3 is 14 amino acids long. Germline lookup yields CDR1 PRHDT and CDR2 FYEKMQ (reference sequence). This CDR3 reads CASSTNRGNQPQHF. The CDR3 DNA reads TGTGCCAGCAGCACAAACAGGGGAAATCAGCCCCAGCATTTT.

This sequence joins TRBV4-1 and TRBJ1-5; tentative D call: TRBD1 (5 bases). Trimming cost V 1 base and J 2 bases, with 6 bases left between them. Looked up from germline, CDR1 is MGHRA and CDR2 is YSYEKL. The CDR3 runs to 14 residues. CDR3 nucleotide sequence: TGCGCCAGCAGCCAAGGCAGGGGCAATCAGCCCCAGCATTTT. Its protein is CASSQGRGNQPQHF.

This clone was counted between two and nine times. The chain has TRBV18 and TRBJ2-5; a possible D gene is TRBD2 (5 bases). Trimming shortened V by 8 bases and J by 5 bases, and 9 bases separated the two germline ends. Germline V gives CDR1 KGHSH, CDR2 LQKENI. The CDR3 extends over 11 amino acids. The CDR3 here is CASRTRETQYF. The CDR3 DNA is TGTGCCAGCCGAACTAGGGAGACCCAGTACTTC.

The chain links TRBV4-2 to TRBJ2-7, with D possibly TRBD2 on 5 matching bases. The CDR3 consists of 15 residues. CDR1 and CDR2 (germline): LGHNA, YNFKEQ. The V and J ends lost 4 bases and 0 bases respectively, with 13 bases between them. CDR3 region: CASSLGLASSYEQYF. DNA of the CDR3: TGTGCCAGCAGCCTTGGACTGGCTAGCTCCTACGAGCAGTACTTC.

The chain is built from TRBV7-2 and TRBJ2-7; no clear D gene. The CDR3 runs 14 residues. Deletions cut 4 bases from V and 1 base from J, with 11 bases between. Germline assignment: CDR1 SGHTA and CDR2 FQGNSA. CDR3 residues: CASSSRSDSYEQYF. In DNA form, the CDR3 reads TGTGCCAGCAGCTCTAGGTCGGATTCCTACGAGCAGTACTTC. The full variable domain, its missing parts supplied by reference TRBV7-2 and TRBJ2-7, is GAGVSQSPSNKVTEKGKDVELRCDPISGHTALYWYRQSLGQGLEFLIYFQGNSAPDKSGLPSDRFSAERTGGSVSTLTIQRTQQEDSAVYLCASSSRSDSYEQYFGPGTRLTVT.

As to this clone: At one of its ends the junction is not consistent with the germline gene, which may arise from a read error. The chain joins TRBV7-7 to TRBJ2-3; TRBD2 aligns across 7 bases. This CDR3 has 15 residues. Germline-derived CDR1 and CDR2 are SSHAT and FNYEAQ (reference sequence). The CDR3 sequence is CASSFSGTSTDTQYF. Written as DNA, the CDR3 is TGTGCTAGCAGCTTCAGCGGGACTAGCACAGATACGCAGTATTTT.

This clone has just a few counts. The chain joins TRBV14 to TRBJ1-2; a weak D match, TRBD1 (6 bases). The CDR3 loop spans 13 amino acids. Trimming shortened V by 4 bases and J by 6 bases, and 12 bases separated the two germline ends. The V gene's germline CDR1 is SGHDN and CDR2 FVKESK. CDR3 DNA: TGTGCCAGCAGCCCCCGCAGGGACAATGGCTACACCTTC. The encoded protein is CASSPRRDNGYTF.

The table lists this clone with a few counts. J is TRBJ2-7 and V is TRBV5-4; 11 bases align to TRBD2. Germline V gene lookup returns CDR1 SGHNT and CDR2 YYREEE (reference sequence). The V gene end was trimmed by 0 bases and the J gene end by 5 bases; junction bases not matched to a gene: 4. The CDR3 contains 15 residues. CDR3 sequence reads: CASSLGLAGYNEQYF. The CDR3 region has the DNA TGTGCCAGCAGCTTGGGACTAGCGGGATACAACGAGCAGTACTTC.

This clone was seen a handful of times. This sequence joins TRBV6-6 and TRBJ1-5; weak D call: TRBD1 (6 bases). V was shortened by 6 bases and J by 3 bases, with 12 bases between the two germline ends. Germline lookup yields CDR1 MNHNY and CDR2 SVGAGI (reference sequence). The CDR3 has 14 amino acids. The CDR3 sequence: CASRSRQVNQPQHF. CDR3 DNA: TGTGCCAGCAGATCACGACAGGTCAATCAGCCCCAGCATTTT.

In its sample, this clone was seen once. The chain has TRBV6-6 and TRBJ1-2; 7 nucleotides line up with TRBD1. V lost 5 bases, J lost 5 bases, and 11 bases stayed unmatched. Germline assignment: CDR1 MNHNY and CDR2 SVGAGI (reference sequence). The CDR3 covers 15 residues. CDR3 nucleotide sequence: TGTGCCAGCAGTACCCCCCAGACAGGGAAGTATGGCTACACCTTC. Protein sequence: CASSTPQTGKYGYTF.

CDR3 amino acids: CASSLVGSGSPDTQYF. The CDR3 DNA is TGTGCCAGCAGCTTGGTCGGTAGCGGGAGTCCAGATACGCAGTATTTT. The chain carries TRBV5-5 and TRBJ2-3; 9 nucleotides agree with TRBD2. CDR1 is SGHKS, CDR2 YYEKEE, per germline (reference sequence). V shed 0 bases, J shed 4 bases, and the junction held 6 bases outside the gene matches. The CDR3 is made up of 16 amino acids.

The rearrangement links TRBV30 to TRBJ2-2; 9 bases are a match to TRBD2. This CDR3 contains 17 residues. With 5 bases clipped from V and 7 bases from J, the junction kept 17 bases outside the gene matches. CDR1 GTSNPN and CDR2 SVGIG come from the germline V gene (reference sequence). CDR3 nucleotide sequence: TGTGCCTGGTCCCCCCACGGGGATCGCGGGAGGGTCGGGGAGCTGTTTTTT. Amino acid sequence: CAWSPHGDRGRVGELFF.

The chain links TRBV9 to TRBJ1-5; 7 positions match TRBD1. The junction had 4 bases not matched to a gene; V was cut back by 0 bases and J by 1 base. The CDR3 is 16 amino acids. Germline V gene lookup returns CDR1 SGDLS and CDR2 YYNGEE. CDR3 region: CASSVGDRVSNQPQHF. The CDR3 region has the DNA TGTGCCAGCAGCGTAGGCGACAGGGTAAGCAATCAGCCCCAGCATTTT.

This clone appeared a few times. The V call is TRBV7-2, the J call TRBJ2-7; 7 bases agree with TRBD2. The CDR3 spans 15 residues. The germline V gene encodes CDR1 SGHTA and CDR2 FQGNSA. Trimming cost V 3 bases and J 2 bases; bases outside gene matches: 7. The CDR3 sequence: CASSFVSGAPYEQYF. Here the CDR3 DNA reads TGTGCCAGCAGCTTCGTCAGCGGGGCCCCCTACGAGCAGTACTTC.

V and J are TRBV5-6 and TRBJ1-2, with D uncertain. V lost 0 bases and J 4 bases, leaving 13 bases between the germline ends. Germline V CDR1 and CDR2: SGHDT, YYEEEE. The CDR3 spans 15 residues. CDR3 sequence (DNA): TGTGCCAGCAGCTTGGATCTCGGGGTTGGCTATGGCTACACCTTC. Translating it yields CASSLDLGVGYGYTF.